The source of this T cell receptor beta chain is a study of blood T cell repertoires in COVID-19. Study-level information: T cells, B-cell-depleted T cells, or PBMCs supplied cDNA or gDNA.

Original analysis: Estimates of nucleated cell counts were drawn from the amplification of reference gene primers. Method: immunoSEQ multiplex PCR; TCRdb's copy keeps in-frame clones and lacks some. Clonal size and the V and J genes are those of that table, whereas D and trimming came from the DNA. The data show more than 350,000 clones, roughly 90% seen once. During active infection, Seattle patients enrolled and were then monitored through disease. Trimming shortened V by 1 base and J by 2 bases, and 10 bases separated the two germline ends. The CDR3 totals 15 residues. Germline CDR1 reads SGDLS; CDR2 reads YYNGEE. In its sample, this clone was seen many times.

The specimen was peripheral blood. This TCR was sampled from a woman aged 25 to 39 with COVID-19, enrolled during active disease. This chain connects TRBV9 to TRBJ1-3, with a possible D match to TRBD1 (5 bases). This chain's CDR3 is CASSVSGHPGNTIYF. The CDR3 DNA reads as TGTGCCAGCAGCGTATCCGGACATCCTGGAAACACCATATATTTT.